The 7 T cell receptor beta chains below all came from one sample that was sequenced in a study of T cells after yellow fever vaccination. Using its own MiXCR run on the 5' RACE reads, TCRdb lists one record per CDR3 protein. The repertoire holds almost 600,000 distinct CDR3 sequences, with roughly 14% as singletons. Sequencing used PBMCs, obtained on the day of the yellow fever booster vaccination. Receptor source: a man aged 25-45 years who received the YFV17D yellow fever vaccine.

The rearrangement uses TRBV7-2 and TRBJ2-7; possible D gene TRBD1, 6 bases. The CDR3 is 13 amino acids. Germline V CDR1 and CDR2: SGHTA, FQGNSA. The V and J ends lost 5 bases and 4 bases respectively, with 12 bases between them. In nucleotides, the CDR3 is TGTGCCAGCAGCCGAATACAGGGATACGAGCAGTACTTC. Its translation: CASSRIQGYEQYF.

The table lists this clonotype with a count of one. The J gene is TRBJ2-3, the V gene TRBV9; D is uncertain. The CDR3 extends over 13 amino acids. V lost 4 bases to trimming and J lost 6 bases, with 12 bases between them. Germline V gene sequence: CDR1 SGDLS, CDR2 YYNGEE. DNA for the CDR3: TGTGCCAGCAGCCCGGATCTCCCGGATACGCAGTATTTT. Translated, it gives CASSPDLPDTQYF.

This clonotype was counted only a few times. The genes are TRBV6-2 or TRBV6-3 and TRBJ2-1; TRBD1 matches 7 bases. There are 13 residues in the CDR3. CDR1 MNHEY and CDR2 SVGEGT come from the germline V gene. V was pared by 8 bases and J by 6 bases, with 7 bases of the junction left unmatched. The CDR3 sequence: CASADRALNEQFF. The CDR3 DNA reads TGTGCCAGCGCTGACAGGGCCCTCAATGAGCAGTTCTTC.

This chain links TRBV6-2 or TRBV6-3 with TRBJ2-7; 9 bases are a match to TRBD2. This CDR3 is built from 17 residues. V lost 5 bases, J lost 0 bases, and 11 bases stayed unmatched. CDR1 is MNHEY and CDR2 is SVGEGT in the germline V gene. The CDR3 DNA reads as TGTGCCAGCAGTCCACTCCTAGCGGGAACCGCCTCCTACGAGCAGTACTTC. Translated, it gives CASSPLLAGTASYEQYF.

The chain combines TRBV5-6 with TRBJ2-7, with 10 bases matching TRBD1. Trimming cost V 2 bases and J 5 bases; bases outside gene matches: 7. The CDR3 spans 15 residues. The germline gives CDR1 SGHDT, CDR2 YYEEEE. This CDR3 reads CASSLAGTGVDEQYF. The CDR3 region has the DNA TGTGCCAGCAGCTTAGCCGGGACAGGGGTCGACGAGCAGTACTTC.

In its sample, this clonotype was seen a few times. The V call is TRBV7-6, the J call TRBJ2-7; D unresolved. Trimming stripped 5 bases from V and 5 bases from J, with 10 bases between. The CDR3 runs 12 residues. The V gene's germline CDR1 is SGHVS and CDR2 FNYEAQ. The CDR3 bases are TGTGCCAGCAGCACAGACGCGAACGAGCAGTACTTC. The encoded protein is CASSTDANEQYF.

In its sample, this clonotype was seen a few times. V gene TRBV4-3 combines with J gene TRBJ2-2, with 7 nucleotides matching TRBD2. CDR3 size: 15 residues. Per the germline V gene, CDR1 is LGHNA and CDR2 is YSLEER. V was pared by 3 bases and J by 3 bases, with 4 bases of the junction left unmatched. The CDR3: CASSHLLAYTGELFF. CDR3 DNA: TGCGCCAGCAGCCACTTACTAGCGTACACCGGGGAGCTGTTTTTT.